These 22 T cell receptor beta chains share one sample of origin, sequenced in a study of cytomegalovirus exposure and HLA in healthy donors. The PCR employed 60 Vbeta primers together with 13 Jbeta primers. Data came from immunoSEQ multiplex PCR; TCRdb stores just in-frame clones and leaves some out. The sample lists 150,000 or so clones; roughly 80% were seen once. Sequencing was performed on PBMCs. These receptors were obtained from a man aged 35 to 55 in good health and CMV-seropositive.

This clone occurred once. The chain joins TRBV11-2 to TRBJ2-7; D possibly corresponds to TRBD2 (6 bases). This CDR3 region has 15 residues. The V gene's germline CDR1 is SGHAT and CDR2 FQNNGV. V was shortened by 3 bases and J by 3 bases, with 15 bases between the two germline ends. The CDR3 loop is CASSLWASAIYEQYF. CDR3 in DNA: TGTGCCAGCAGCTTGTGGGCTAGCGCGATCTACGAGCAGTACTTC.

This chain uses TRBV18 with TRBJ2-2, with D perhaps TRBD1 (5 bases). This CDR3 is built from 14 residues. Germline CDR1 and CDR2: KGHSH and LQKENI. The ends were cut back, 4 bases at V and 1 base at J, with 7 bases in the middle. The CDR3 loop reads CASSLGQNTGELFF. The CDR3 region has the DNA TGTGCCAGCTCACTGGGGCAGAACACCGGGGAGCTGTTTTTT.

This clone was counted only a few times. J is TRBJ1-5 and V is TRBV9, with 11 bases fitting TRBD1. This CDR3 has 15 amino acids. Germline lookup yields CDR1 SGDLS and CDR2 YYNGEE. J gave up 5 bases and V 3 bases, and 4 bases lay outside the gene matches. CDR3 in DNA: TGTGCCAGCAGCGGAGGGGGACAGGGGGATCAGCCCCAGCATTTT. Translating gives CASSGGGQGDQPQHF. The whole variable domain, filled in from reference TRBV9 and TRBJ1-5, reads DSGVTQTPKHLITATGQRVTLRCSPRSGDLSVYWYQQSLDQGLQFLIQYYNGEERAKGNILERFSAQQFPDLHSELNLSSLELGDSALYFCASSGGGQGDQPQHFGDGTRLSIL.

The chain employs TRBV5-1 and TRBJ2-1; D call uncertain. The germline CDR1 and CDR2 sequences are SGHRS and YFSETQ. The V end was cut by 4 bases, the J end by 10 bases, with 12 bases between. CDR3 length: 12 residues. CDR3 in DNA: TGCGCCAGCAGCCTCGGAATGAGGGAGCAGTTCTTC. Its translation: CASSLGMREQFF.

The rearrangement links TRBV5-3 to TRBJ2-1, with TRBD1 identical over 11 bases. TRBV5-3 qualifies as an ORF whose function is uncertain. CDR3 length: 16 residues. Losses at the gene ends were 4 bases for V and 5 bases for J; bases not matched to a gene: 8. This CDR3 is CARSIVGQGANNEQFF. Here the CDR3 DNA reads TGTGCCAGAAGCATTGTTGGACAGGGGGCGAACAATGAGCAGTTCTTC.

CDR3 region: CASSLQPGLAYNEQFF. DNA for the CDR3: TGTGCCAGCAGTCTTCAACCGGGACTAGCGTACAATGAGCAGTTCTTC. The V gene is TRBV2, the J gene TRBJ2-1; TRBD2 matches 10 bases. Germline V CDR1 and CDR2: SNHLY, FYNNEI. Trimming took 5 bases from V and 4 from J; bases not matched to a gene: 8. The CDR3 extends over 16 amino acids.

The CDR3 DNA is TGTGCCTGGAGGGAACAGGGGCTGATCACCGGGGAGCTGTTTTTT. Protein: CAWREQGLITGELFF. The chain links TRBV30 to TRBJ2-2, with TRBD1 matching 7 bases. This CDR3 is 15 amino acids long. Germline CDR1 GTSNPN, CDR2 SVGIG (reference sequence). Losses at the gene ends were 3 bases for V and 4 bases for J; bases not matched to a gene: 8.

The chain uses TRBV4-1 and TRBJ2-1; 9 positions agree with TRBD2. This CDR3 is 15 amino acids long. In germline, CDR1 is MGHRA, CDR2 YSYEKL. Trimming removed 0 bases from V and 9 bases from J; junction bases left unmatched: 6. CDR3 in DNA: TGCGCCAGCAGCCAAGATGTGGCGGGAGGGGGTGAGCAGTTCTTC. It yields the protein CASSQDVAGGGEQFF.

This clone was seen a single time. The chain has TRBV7-2 and TRBJ2-5; TRBD2 agrees at 7 bases. The tail of the sequence fits TRBJ2-7 better, so the J call may be wrong. There are 16 residues in the CDR3. Germline assignment: CDR1 SGHTA and CDR2 FQGNSA. CDR3 protein: CASSFYGGGASYEQYF. The CDR3 DNA follows: TGTGCCAGCAGCTTTTACGGGGGAGGGGCTTCCTACGAGCAGTACTTC.

The V call is TRBV7-3, the J call TRBJ2-7, with D possibly being TRBD2 (6 bases). The length of the CDR3 is 13 residues. Trimming removed 5 bases at V and 6 bases at J, with 14 bases between. Germline loops: CDR1 SGHTA, CDR2 FQGTGA. In DNA, the CDR3 is TGTGCCAGCAGCCTATATTACGGGAGCGAGCAGTACTTC. This translates into CASSLYYGSEQYF. Combining the CDR3 with reference TRBV7-3 and TRBJ2-7 gives the whole variable domain GAGVSQTPSNKVTEKGKYVELRCDPISGHTALYWYRQSLGQGPEFLIYFQGTGAADDSGLPNDRFFAVRPEGSVSTLKIQRTERGDSAVYLCASSLYYGSEQYFGPGTRLTVT.

The V call is TRBV5-6, the J call TRBJ2-3; D might be TRBD1 (6 bases). This CDR3 has 16 residues. CDR1 is SGHDT and CDR2 is YYEEEE in the germline V gene. V lost 3 bases to trimming and J lost 1 base, with 15 bases between them. The CDR3 region is CASSSTGNTGTDTQYF. In DNA form, the CDR3 reads TGTGCCAGCAGCTCAACAGGGAACACAGGCACAGATACGCAGTATTTT.

The chain is built from TRBV6-5 and TRBJ1-2, with D perhaps TRBD1 (6 bases). This CDR3 is built from 13 residues. V was pared by 8 bases and J by 2 bases, with 12 bases between. Germline CDR1 MNHEY, CDR2 SVGAGI. In nucleotides, the CDR3 is TGTGCCAGCGGAAGGGGGGGCAACTATGGCTACACCTTC. Residues: CASGRGGNYGYTF.

This chain uses TRBV19 with TRBJ1-3; possibly TRBD1 for D (5 bases). Trimming stripped 0 bases from V and 0 bases from J, with 9 bases between. Germline CDR1 reads LNHDA; CDR2 reads SQIVND (reference sequence). The CDR3 has 16 residues. The DNA of the CDR3 is TGTGCCAGTAGTATAGACAGGGTTCGCTCTGGAAACACCATATATTTT. Protein sequence: CASSIDRVRSGNTIYF.

The V call is TRBV15, the J call TRBJ2-1; 10 nucleotides agree with TRBD2. Germline V lookup: CDR1 LNHNV, CDR2 YYDKDF (reference sequence). There are 17 residues in the CDR3. Trimming removed 5 bases from V and 7 bases from J; junction bases left unmatched: 14. The CDR3 here is CATSRRVTSGLGNEQFF. The DNA for the CDR3 is TGTGCCACCAGCCGCCGAGTGACTAGCGGGTTGGGGAATGAGCAGTTCTTC.

The chain couples TRBV2 to TRBJ1-2, with D perhaps matching TRBD1 (6 bases). Germline V gene sequence: CDR1 SNHLY, CDR2 FYNNEI. This CDR3 has 14 residues. V was pared by 7 bases and J by 2 bases, with 14 bases between. Here the CDR3 DNA reads TGTGCCAGCACTCCCCAGGGGCAGAACTATGGCTACACCTTC. As protein: CASTPQGQNYGYTF.

V is TRBV9 and J is TRBJ2-7; 7 bases are a match to TRBD1. V trimming: 0 bases; J trimming: 5 bases; junction bases outside the gene matches: 8. CDR3 length: 15 amino acids. Looked up from germline, CDR1 is SGDLS and CDR2 is YYNGEE. The CDR3 reads CASSVGTGLVHEQYF. The CDR3 region has the DNA TGTGCCAGCAGCGTAGGGACAGGCTTAGTCCACGAGCAGTACTTC.

The J gene is TRBJ1-6, the V gene TRBV14; D remains ambiguous. CDR1 is SGHDN, CDR2 FVKESK, per germline. The CDR3 is 16 amino acids. V was shortened by 2 bases and J by 1 base, with 9 bases between the two germline ends. CDR3 sequence: CASSQITRSYNSPLHF. CDR3 nucleotide sequence: TGTGCCAGCAGCCAAATCACCCGGTCCTATAATTCACCCCTCCACTTT. The full variable domain, completed using reference TRBV14 and TRBJ1-6, is EAGVTQFPSHSVIEKGQTVTLRCDPISGHDNLYWYRRVMGKEIKFLLHFVKESKQDESGMPNNRFLAERTGGTYSTLKVQPAELEDSGVYFCASSQITRSYNSPLHFGNGTRLTVT.

This rearrangement joins TRBV9 to TRBJ2-7; 7 positions agree with TRBD1. Unmatched junction bases numbered 7, after V lost 3 bases and J lost 4 bases. Germline V lookup: CDR1 SGDLS, CDR2 YYNGEE. This CDR3 is built from 14 residues. The CDR3 DNA reads as TGTGCCAGCAGCGCTGGACAGGCCGAGTACGAGCAGTACTTC. Translating gives CASSAGQAEYEQYF.

The chain links TRBV28 to TRBJ2-1; 8 bases align to TRBD1. The CDR3 has 14 residues. V was clipped by 8 bases and J by 9 bases; unmatched bases: 12. Germline CDR1 is MDHEN and CDR2 is SYDVKM. CDR3 amino acids: CASFPGQASGEQFF. The CDR3 coding sequence is TGTGCCAGCTTCCCGGGACAGGCATCTGGTGAGCAGTTCTTC.

The rearrangement uses TRBV7-9 and TRBJ1-4, with 7 nucleotides matching TRBD1. The CDR3 extends over 14 amino acids. The trim removed 2 bases at V and 5 bases at J, leaving 2 bases unmatched. Germline V gives CDR1 SEHNR, CDR2 FQNEAQ (reference sequence). The CDR3 nucleotides are TGTGCCAGCAGCTTACAGGGACAGAATGAAAAACTGTTTTTT. Translation gives CASSLQGQNEKLFF. The full variable domain, rest sourced from reference TRBV7-9 and TRBJ1-4, is DTGVSQNPRHKITKRGQNVTFRCDPISEHNRLYWYRQTLGQGPEFLTYFQNEAQLEKSRLLSDRFSAERPKGSFSTLEIQRTEQGDSAMYLCASSLQGQNEKLFFGSGTQLSVL.

This chain connects TRBV4-1 to TRBJ2-1; 7 bases match TRBD2. The CDR3 contains 15 residues. Looked up from germline, CDR1 is MGHRA and CDR2 is YSYEKL. V trimming: 8 bases; J trimming: 8 bases; junction bases outside the gene matches: 15. The CDR3 sequence: CASQPAPGSGDEQFF. CDR3 coding DNA: TGCGCCAGCCAACCCGCCCCCGGGAGCGGGGATGAGCAGTTCTTC.

This clone has only a few counts. The V and J genes are TRBV19 and TRBJ2-5; 11 bases map to TRBD2. CDR3 length: 17 residues. Germline V CDR1 and CDR2: LNHDA, SQIVND (reference sequence). The trim removed 1 base at V and 4 bases at J, leaving 8 bases unmatched. This CDR3 reads CASSIGVAGGSSETQYF. CDR3 in DNA: TGTGCCAGTAGTATAGGAGTAGCGGGAGGGTCGTCAGAGACCCAGTACTTC. The whole variable domain, filled in from reference TRBV19 and TRBJ2-5, reads DGGITQSPKYLFRKEGQNVTLSCEQNLNHDAMYWYRQDPGQGLRLIYYSQIVNDFQKGDIAEGYSVSREKKESFPLTVTSAQKNPTAFYLCASSIGVAGGSSETQYFGPGTRLLVL.